This T cell receptor (beta chain) is drawn from a study of blood T cell repertoires in COVID-19. The wider study: The United States, Italy and Spain provided the acute and convalescent COVID-19 samples.

Germline trimming cut 5 bases from V and 5 bases from J; bases unmatched to any gene: 12. Germline CDR1 is LGHDT and CDR2 is YNNKEL (reference sequence). This CDR3 contains 16 residues. This table comes from immunoSEQ multiplex PCR, and its TCRdb copy is limited to in-frame clones, with some not included. The sample includes about 50,000 clones, 80% to 90% of them seen just once. V and J are TRBV3-1 (or the pseudogene TRBV3-2) and TRBJ1-1; 9 nucleotides line up with TRBD1. Sequencing used peripheral blood. This clonotype was obtained from an elderly woman with COVID-19, enrolled during active disease. In DNA form, the CDR3 reads TGTGCCAGCAGCGAAGGGCACACAGGGGGCGGTACTGAAGCTTTCTTT. It yields the protein CASSEGHTGGGTEAFF.